This TCR beta chain was identified in a study of CD8 T cells in Susac syndrome. Broader study findings: A relatively small number of individuals underwent TCR sequencing and HLA analysis.

As to this clonotype: Its antigen is undetermined.

The CDR3 runs 13 residues. Germline V gene sequence: CDR1 GTSNPN, CDR2 SVGIG (reference sequence). The germline V and J ends were trimmed by 2 bases and 6 bases, with 10 bases remaining between them. It was with random hexamers that 0.5 to 1 ug RNA was reverse transcribed. Multiplex immunoSEQ PCR targeted 54 Vbeta and 13 Jbeta TCR beta segments. TCRdb reprocessed the immunoSEQ multiplex PCR reads via MiXCR and lists one record per CDR3 protein. Found here are fewer than 200,000 distinct CDR3 sequences, about 95% of them singletons; the top ten hold approximately 0.1%. The sequence derives from a human donor in good health. Input material: CD4+ T cells from PBMCs. The V gene is TRBV30, the J gene TRBJ2-2; D is unclear. The CDR3 sequence: CAWSYRAPGELFF. As DNA, the CDR3 is TGTGCCTGGAGTTACCGGGCCCCCGGGGAGCTGTTTTTT.